This passage covers 10 T cell receptor beta chains from one sample sequenced in a study of cytomegalovirus exposure and HLA in healthy donors. PCR amplification relied on 60 Vbeta primers (plus 13 Jbeta primers). The repertoire was sequenced with immunoSEQ multiplex PCR; TCRdb's copy has only in-frame clones and lacks some. The sample lists roughly 180,000 clones, roughly 79% occurring once. Sequenced: PBMCs. Receptor source: a man aged 25-40 years in good health and CMV-seronegative.

The chain recombines TRBV10-3 with TRBJ1-1; 11 bases line up with TRBD1. Germline assignment: CDR1 ENHRY and CDR2 SYGVKD. Trimming at V came to 3 bases and at J to 4 bases, leaving 1 base not matched to a gene. The CDR3 has 14 amino acids. The CDR3 DNA is TGTGCCATCAGTGATGGGACAGGGGGCACTGAAGCTTTCTTT. It translates to CAISDGTGGTEAFF.

CDR3 nucleotides: TGTGCCTGGAGTTTGGGGACAGGGGGCTATCAGCCCCAGCATTTT. It translates to CAWSLGTGGYQPQHF. This chain joins TRBV30 and TRBJ1-5, with 12 bases fitting TRBD1. Germline V CDR1 and CDR2: GTSNPN, SVGIG (reference sequence). V shed 2 bases and J 5 bases; nucleotides not matched to a gene: 4. The CDR3 extends over 15 amino acids.

The chain has TRBV9 and TRBJ1-5; a weak D match, TRBD1 (5 bases). The V and J ends lost 2 bases and 5 bases respectively, with 8 bases between them. This CDR3 is built from 13 residues. The germline V gene has CDR1 SGDLS and CDR2 YYNGEE. CDR3: CASSVTTDQPQHF. CDR3 in DNA: TGTGCCAGCAGCGTCACGACAGATCAGCCCCAGCATTTT.

The rearrangement uses TRBV27 and TRBJ1-6, with TRBD1 as a possible D gene (6 bases). This CDR3 contains 18 residues. Per the germline V gene, CDR1 is MNHEY and CDR2 is SMNVEV (reference sequence). The V and J ends lost 1 base and 10 bases respectively, with 23 bases between them. DNA of the CDR3: TGTGCCAGCAGTTTATACCCTCTAGGGGGTAGTTTAGGATCACCCCTCCACTTT. Residues: CASSLYPLGGSLGSPLHF.

The CDR3 spells CASTTVGGRTDTQYF. Written as DNA, the CDR3 is TGTGCCAGCACCACGGTGGGCGGGAGAACAGATACGCAGTATTTT. V is TRBV7-9 and J is TRBJ2-3; 7 bases are a match to TRBD2. The CDR3 loop spans 15 amino acids. J gave up 3 bases and V 7 bases, and 10 bases lay outside the gene matches. Germline V gene data show CDR1 as SEHNR and CDR2 as FQNEAQ (reference sequence).

This chain joins TRBV27 and TRBJ2-7; the D is unclear. Trimming removed 5 bases from V and 0 bases from J, with 8 bases in between. Germline values: CDR1 MNHEY, CDR2 SMNVEV (reference sequence). The CDR3 totals 13 residues. CDR3 sequence: CASSGDTSYEQYF. The CDR3 nucleotides read TGTGCCAGCAGTGGCGACACCTCCTACGAGCAGTACTTC.

The chain joins TRBV19 to TRBJ2-7; TRBD1 matches at 10 bases. CDR1 LNHDA and CDR2 SQIVND come from the germline V gene (reference sequence). The ends lost 7 bases at V and 3 bases at J; junction bases unmatched: 6. The CDR3 contains 14 residues. The CDR3 nucleotides are TGTGCCAGTACCCTAGGGACAGGGGACTACGAGCAGTACTTC. Translating gives CASTLGTGDYEQYF.

The chain employs TRBV6-5 and TRBJ2-7; D perhaps matches TRBD1 (6 bases). CDR1 and CDR2 from the germline V gene are MNHEY and SVGAGI. This CDR3 region has 16 residues. V was cut by 0 bases and J by 2 bases, with 14 bases left in between. Here the CDR3 DNA reads TGTGCCAGCAGTTACTCGGGGCAGGGGAAGACCTACGAGCAGTACTTC. As protein: CASSYSGQGKTYEQYF.

The chain is built from TRBV9 and TRBJ2-1; 9 bases are a match to TRBD1. V gave up 3 bases and J gave up 8 bases; unmatched junction bases: 9. Germline V gene data show CDR1 as SGDLS and CDR2 as YYNGEE. CDR3 length: 15 amino acids. As DNA, the CDR3 is TGTGCCAGCAGCGGAGGGACAGGGTGGTTGTATGAGCAGTTCTTC. This translates into CASSGGTGWLYEQFF.

The rearrangement joins TRBV28 to TRBJ2-3; D possibly corresponds to TRBD2 (6 bases). The germline gives CDR1 MDHEN, CDR2 SYDVKM. V was clipped by 2 bases and J by 1 base, with 19 bases between them. There are 18 residues in the CDR3. CDR3 sequence reads: CASSLLGFTSFGTDTQYF. The CDR3 nucleotides are TGTGCCAGCAGTTTACTCGGGTTTACTAGCTTTGGCACAGATACGCAGTATTTT.